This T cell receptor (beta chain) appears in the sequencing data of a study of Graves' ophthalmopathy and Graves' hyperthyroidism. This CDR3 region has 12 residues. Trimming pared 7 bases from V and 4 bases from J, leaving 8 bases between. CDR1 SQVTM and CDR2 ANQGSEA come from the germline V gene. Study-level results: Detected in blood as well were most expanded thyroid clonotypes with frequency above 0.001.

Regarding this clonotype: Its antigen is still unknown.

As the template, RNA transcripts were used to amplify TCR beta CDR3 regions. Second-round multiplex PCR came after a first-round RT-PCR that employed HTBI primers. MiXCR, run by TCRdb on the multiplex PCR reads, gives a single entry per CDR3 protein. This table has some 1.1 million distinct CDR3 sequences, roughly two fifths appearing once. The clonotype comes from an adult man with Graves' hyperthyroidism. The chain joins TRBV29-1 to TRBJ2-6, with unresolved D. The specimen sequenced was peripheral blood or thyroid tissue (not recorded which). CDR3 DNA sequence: TGCAGCGCCGAGACAGGGGCCAACGTCCTGACTTTC. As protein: CSAETGANVLTF.